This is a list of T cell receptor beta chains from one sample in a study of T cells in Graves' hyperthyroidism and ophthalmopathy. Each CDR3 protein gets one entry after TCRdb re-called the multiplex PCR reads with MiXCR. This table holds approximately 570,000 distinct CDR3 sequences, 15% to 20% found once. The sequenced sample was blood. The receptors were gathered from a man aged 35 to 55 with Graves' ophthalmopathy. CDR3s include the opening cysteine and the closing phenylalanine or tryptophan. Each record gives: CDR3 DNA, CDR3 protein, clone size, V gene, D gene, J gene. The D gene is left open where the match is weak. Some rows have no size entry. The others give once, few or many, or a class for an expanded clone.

TGCGCCAGCAGCCAAGAGTGGACAGGGAGTGGAGAGACCCAGTACTTC,CASSQEWTGSGETQYF,.,TRBV4-3,TRBD1,TRBJ2-5
TGCGCCAGCAGCTTGGCAGGCGGGGGTGCCTACAATGAGCAGTTCTTC,CASSLAGGGAYNEQFF,.,TRBV5-1,TRBD2,TRBJ2-1
TGTGCCAGCAGCTTAGTTGCGAACAGGGGTTACGAGCAGTACTTC,CASSLVANRGYEQYF,many,TRBV7-8,TRBD1,TRBJ2-7
TGTGCCAGCAGTGAAGGGGCCGGGGGCAGATCCTATGGCTACACCTTC,CASSEGAGGRSYGYTF,.,TRBV6-1,.,TRBJ1-2
TGTGCCAGCAGCTTTTATCTGGGACAGGGGGCAAGGTCTGGTGAAACAGATACGCAGTATTTT,CASSFYLGQGARSGETDTQYF,few,TRBV5-6,TRBD1,TRBJ2-3
TGTGCCAGCAGTCCCCACGCAGGGGGCTATGGCTACACCTTC,CASSPHAGGYGYTF,few,TRBV12-3/TRBV12-4,TRBD1,TRBJ1-2
TGTGCCAGCAGTTTTGAAGGCACAGATACGCAGTATTTT,CASSFEGTDTQYF,many,TRBV12-3/TRBV12-4,.,TRBJ2-3
TGTGCCAGCAGTCCGGGGACTAGCGGGTCCTACGAGCAGTACTTC,CASSPGTSGSYEQYF,many,TRBV28,TRBD2,TRBJ2-7
TGTGCCAGCTCACCACAGCGGGGGGGTGATACGCAGTATTTT,CASSPQRGGDTQYF,.,TRBV18,TRBD2,TRBJ2-3
TGTGCCAGCGGGCTCAGCTGGCCCAGGAACACTGAAGCTTTCTTT,CASGLSWPRNTEAFF,few,TRBV7-9,.,TRBJ1-1
TGTGCCACCAGTGATCCTGCCAGACAGAATCAAGAGACCCAGTACTTC,CATSDPARQNQETQYF,many,TRBV24-1,.,TRBJ2-5
TGTGCCAGCAGTTACTCCGCTGGGGGTAGCGGCTACACCTTC,CASSYSAGGSGYTF,many,TRBV6-2/TRBV6-3,.,TRBJ1-2
TGTGCCAGCAGTTTTTCAGCTAGCCGGCACTACGAGCAGTACTTC,CASSFSASRHYEQYF,many,TRBV12-3/TRBV12-4,.,TRBJ2-7
TGTGCCAGCGGAAGGGATGGCGGGGAGCTGTTTTTT,CASGRDGGELFF,many,TRBV2,.,TRBJ2-2
TGTGCCAGCAGCCATCCGGACAGGGGGCTATCATCTCTCAATGAGCAGTTCTTC,CASSHPDRGLSSLNEQFF,.,TRBV7-8,TRBD1,TRBJ2-1
TGTGCCAGCAGCTTGTTTTGGACCATGAACACTGAAGCTTTCTTT,CASSLFWTMNTEAFF,.,TRBV5-5,.,TRBJ1-1
TGCGCCAGCAGCCAAGGGGTTAGGACATACTCCTACGAGCAGTACTTC,CASSQGVRTYSYEQYF,few,TRBV4-1,.,TRBJ2-7
TGTGCCAGCAGCTCTTCAGGGGGGGCCACTGAAGCTTTCTTT,CASSSSGGATEAFF,few,TRBV7-9,TRBD1,TRBJ1-1
TGTGCCAGCAGCTCCCCAGACAGGGGCGAGAGCACAGATACGCAGTATTTT,CASSSPDRGESTDTQYF,few,TRBV7-2,TRBD1,TRBJ2-3
TGTGCCAGCAGTGAAGCCGTCGGCGGGCACTACGAGCAGTACTTC,CASSEAVGGHYEQYF,many,TRBV6-1,.,TRBJ2-7
TGCGCCAGCAGCTGGGGACTAGCGGGGTACACAGATACGCAGTATTTT,CASSWGLAGYTDTQYF,.,TRBV5-1,TRBD2,TRBJ2-3
TGCAGTGCCGCCAAACCTAGCGGGGGGTACCAAGAGACCCAGTACTTC,CSAAKPSGGYQETQYF,.,TRBV20-1,TRBD2,TRBJ2-5
TGTGCCAGCAGCCCCACCGGGCGGGGCGACCAAGAGACCCAGTACTTC,CASSPTGRGDQETQYF,many,TRBV28,.,TRBJ2-5
TGTGCCAGCACTGGATACGAGCAGTACTTC,CASTGYEQYF,.,TRBV28,.,TRBJ2-7
TGTGCCAGCAGTTTTAGGACCGATGGCTACACCTTC,CASSFRTDGYTF,few,TRBV28,.,TRBJ1-2
TGTGCCAGCAGCTTAAGCGGTTTCACAGATACGCAGTATTTT,CASSLSGFTDTQYF,many,TRBV11-2,.,TRBJ2-3
TGTGCCACCAGCAGAGATCAGGTTCCCCAAGAGACCCAGTACTTC,CATSRDQVPQETQYF,few,TRBV15,.,TRBJ2-5
TGTGCCAGCACCTGGGCCCCGCCGGATACGCAGTATTTT,CASTWAPPDTQYF,.,TRBV28,.,TRBJ2-3
TGTGCCAGCAGCACCCTCTCCGGGGGTCGCGAGCAGTACTTC,CASSTLSGGREQYF,many,TRBV6-2/TRBV6-3,.,TRBJ2-7
TGTGCCTGTCCGGGGGCCAACAATGAGCAGTTCTTC,CACPGANNEQFF,few,TRBV30,.,TRBJ2-1
TGTGCCAGTAGTATTTTTGCGGGGAAAGCCAAAAACATTCAGTACTTC,CASSIFAGKAKNIQYF,.,TRBV19,.,TRBJ2-4
TGTGCCAGCACCCAGGGCAATCAGGGGGATGAGCAGTTCTTC,CASTQGNQGDEQFF,few,TRBV9,TRBD1,TRBJ2-1
TGTGCCCGTCCCTCGACTAGCGATCACAATGAGCAGTTCTTC,CARPSTSDHNEQFF,.,TRBV24-1,TRBD2,TRBJ2-1
TGCGCCAGCAGCTTGTATATAGGGGTGAACACTGAAGCTTTCTTT,CASSLYIGVNTEAFF,.,TRBV5-1,.,TRBJ1-1
TGTGCCAGCAGCTTAGTGGAGTTGACTGGAGCTTTCTTT,CASSLVELTGAFF,.,TRBV11-2,.,TRBJ1-1
TGTGCCAGCAGTTACCTACTAGCGGGGACCTACGAGCAGTACTTC,CASSYLLAGTYEQYF,few,TRBV6-2/TRBV6-3,TRBD2,TRBJ2-7
TGTGCCAGCAGATACAGGGGGGTGTATGGTTCACCCCCCCACTTT,CASRYRGVYGSPPHF,.,TRBV12-3/TRBV12-4,TRBD1,TRBJ1-6
TGTGCCAGCAGCTTAATTCGCTCGGGGACCGGGGAGCTGTTTTTT,CASSLIRSGTGELFF,many,TRBV7-8,.,TRBJ2-2
TGTGCCACCGGCATGGAGGGGTCTCGGAATGAGCAGTTCTTC,CATGMEGSRNEQFF,few,TRBV15,.,TRBJ2-1
TGTGCTAGCAGCTTAGGTCCAGCGAGTGAGCAGTTCTTC,CASSLGPASEQFF,.,TRBV7-7,.,TRBJ2-1
TGTGCCAGCAGTATTGGACGGATGAACACTGAAGCTTTCTTT,CASSIGRMNTEAFF,many,TRBV11-2,.,TRBJ1-1
TGTGCCAGCAGCTACCCCCTGAGGAGCACTAGCACAGATACGCAGTATTTT,CASSYPLRSTSTDTQYF,.,TRBV5-6,.,TRBJ2-3
TGTGCCTGGAGGGCACCGGTTAACTATGGCTACACCTTC,CAWRAPVNYGYTF,many,TRBV30,.,TRBJ1-2
TGTGCCAGCAGCTTATGGGGGATCAAGACAGATACGCAGTATTTT,CASSLWGIKTDTQYF,few,TRBV7-3,.,TRBJ2-3
TGTGCCAGTAGTACCCGGACAGGCCGAACTGAAGCTTTCTTT,CASSTRTGRTEAFF,few,TRBV19,TRBD1,TRBJ1-1
TGCGCCAGCAGCCCTGGACAGGGATCCGAGCAGTTCTTC,CASSPGQGSEQFF,.,TRBV4-3,TRBD1,TRBJ2-1
TGCAGTGCTAGCGTAGGCACCTACGAGCAGTACTTC,CSASVGTYEQYF,.,TRBV20-1,.,TRBJ2-7
TGCAGTGCTAGAGCGCCACCGGGACAAGGCCACCGGGAGACCCAGTACTTC,CSARAPPGQGHRETQYF,many,TRBV20-1,.,TRBJ2-5
TGTGCCAGCAGCTCCCTGCAGGGTTTGGAACAGCCCCAGCATTTT,CASSSLQGLEQPQHF,.,TRBV11-2,.,TRBJ1-5
TGTGCCAGCACCGACCCAACGGGGGGAGGCTATGGCTACACCTTC,CASTDPTGGGYGYTF,many,TRBV28,.,TRBJ1-2
TGTGCCAGCAGTTACATTACGCTAGCGGGATTTGATGAGCAGTTCTTC,CASSYITLAGFDEQFF,few,TRBV6-2/TRBV6-3,TRBD2,TRBJ2-1
TGTGCCAGCAGCACCCCCGGGAGGGCCGAGCAGTACTTC,CASSTPGRAEQYF,.,TRBV5-5,TRBD2,TRBJ2-7
TGTGCCAGCAGCTCCGCGACTAGCGGACTATTAGAGACCCAGTACTTC,CASSSATSGLLETQYF,.,TRBV2,TRBD2,TRBJ2-5
TGCGCCAGCAGCCACCTTGGGGCAGGGGAAGAAAAACTGTTTTTT,CASSHLGAGEEKLFF,.,TRBV4-1,.,TRBJ1-4
TGTGCCAGCAGTCCGGGCTCGGCTGAAGCTTTCTTT,CASSPGSAEAFF,few,TRBV27,.,TRBJ1-1